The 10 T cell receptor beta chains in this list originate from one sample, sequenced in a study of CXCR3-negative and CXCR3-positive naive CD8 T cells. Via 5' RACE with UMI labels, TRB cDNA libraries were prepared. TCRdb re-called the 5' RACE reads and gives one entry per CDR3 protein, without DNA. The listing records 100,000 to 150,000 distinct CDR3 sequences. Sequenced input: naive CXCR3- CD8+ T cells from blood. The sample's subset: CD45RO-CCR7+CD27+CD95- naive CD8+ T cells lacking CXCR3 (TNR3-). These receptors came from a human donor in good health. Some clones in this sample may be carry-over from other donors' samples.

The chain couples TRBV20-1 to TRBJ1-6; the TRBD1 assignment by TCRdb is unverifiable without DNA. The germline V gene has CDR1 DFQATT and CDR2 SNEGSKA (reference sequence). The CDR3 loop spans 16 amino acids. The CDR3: CSARDPGTGINSPLHF.

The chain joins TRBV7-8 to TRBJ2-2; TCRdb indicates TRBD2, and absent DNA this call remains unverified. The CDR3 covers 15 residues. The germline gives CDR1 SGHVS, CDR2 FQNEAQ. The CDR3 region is CASSLGGPLVGELFF.

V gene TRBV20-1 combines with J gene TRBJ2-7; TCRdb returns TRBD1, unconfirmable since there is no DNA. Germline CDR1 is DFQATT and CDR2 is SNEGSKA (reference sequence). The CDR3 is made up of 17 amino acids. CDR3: CSARLRDREHIAYEQYF.

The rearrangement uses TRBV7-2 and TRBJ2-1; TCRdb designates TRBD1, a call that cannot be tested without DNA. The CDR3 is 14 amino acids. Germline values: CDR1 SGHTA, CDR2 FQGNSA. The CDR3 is CASSLISPDGEQFF.

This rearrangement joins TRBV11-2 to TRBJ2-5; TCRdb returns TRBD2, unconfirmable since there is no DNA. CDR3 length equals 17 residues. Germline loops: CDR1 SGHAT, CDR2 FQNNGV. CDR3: CASSYTMGLPQLETQYF.

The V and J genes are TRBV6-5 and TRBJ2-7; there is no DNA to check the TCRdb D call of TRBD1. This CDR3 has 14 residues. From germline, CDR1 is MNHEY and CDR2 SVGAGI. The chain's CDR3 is CASSYKDRGYEQYF.

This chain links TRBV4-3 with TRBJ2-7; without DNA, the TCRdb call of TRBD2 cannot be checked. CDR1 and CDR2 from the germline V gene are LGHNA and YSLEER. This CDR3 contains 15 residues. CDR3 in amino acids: CASSQDEAGLYEQYF.

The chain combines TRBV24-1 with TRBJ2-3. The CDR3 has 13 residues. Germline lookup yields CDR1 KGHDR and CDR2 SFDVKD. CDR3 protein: CATGDLPTDTQYF.

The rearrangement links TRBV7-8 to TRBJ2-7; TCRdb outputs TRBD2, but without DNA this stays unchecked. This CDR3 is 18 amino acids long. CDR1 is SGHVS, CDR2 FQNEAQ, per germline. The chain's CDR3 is CASSLRLAGSRAYYEQYF.

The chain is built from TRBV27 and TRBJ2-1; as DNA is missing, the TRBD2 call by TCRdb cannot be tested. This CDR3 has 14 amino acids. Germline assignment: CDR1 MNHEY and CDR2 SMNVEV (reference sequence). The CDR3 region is CASSGGGTYNEQFF.